What follows are 28 T cell receptor beta chains derived from one specimen sequenced in a study of tumor-infiltrating lymphocytes in primary liver carcinoma (dated by TCRdb to the late 2010s). For sequencing, an Illumina HiSeq 2500 was employed. Using a constant-region primer and ProtoScript II reverse transcriptase, TCRbeta-specific cDNA was reverse-transcribed from 450 to 650 ng total RNA. Three nested multiplex PCR rounds, following a slightly modified ARM-PCR procedure, were used to build the TCRbeta libraries. Each of the first two PCR rounds ran for approximately 10 cycles and used multiplex TRBV1-TRBV30 forward primers together with a Cbeta reverse primer. Through fastp at Q25 and MiXCR, TCRdb rebuilt clones from the public reads, retaining in-frame beta chains. Every CDR3 protein is listed once, alongside the most common genes and DNA of its rows. The sample records about 120,000 distinct CDR3 sequences, less than 75% of which are singletons. The top ten constitute over 8% of the sample.

Without any cell sorting, total RNA and DNA were co-extracted from roughly 18-30 mg of bulk tissue using the AllPrep DNA/RNA mini kit. Sequenced: tumor-adjacent normal liver tissue. All receptors come from a woman between 55 and 75 years old with primary liver carcinoma and hepatitis B virus infection.

A note on this clonotype: The junction differs from germline at one of its ends, possibly a read error. This rearrangement joins TRBV29-1 to TRBJ1-1; D unresolved. In germline, CDR1 is SQVTM, CDR2 ANQGSEA. This CDR3 contains 10 residues. CDR3 nucleotide sequence: TGCGGCGTTGAGTGCACTGAAGCTTTCTTT. It translates to CGVECTEAFF.

This clonotype was observed many times. The V call is TRBV24-1, the J call TRBJ2-5, with TRBD2 matching over 9 bases. CDR1 is KGHDR and CDR2 is SFDVKD in the germline V gene. J gave up 5 bases and V 1 base, and 10 bases lay outside the gene matches. The CDR3 length is 17 residues. Here the CDR3 DNA reads TGTGCCACCAGTGATTTTTCAGCTAGCGGGATTTCGGAGACCCAGTACTTC. Its translation is CATSDFSASGISETQYF.

Concerning this clonotype itself: The germline gene is not matched at one end of the junction; a read error may be the cause. This chain links TRBV7-8 with TRBJ2-3; D uncertain. The CDR3 is 16 amino acids. Germline V lookup: CDR1 SGHVS, CDR2 FQNEAQ. For the CDR3, the DNA is TGTACCAGCAGCTTAGAGGCAGGTTGGTCCACAGATACGCAGTATTTT. Translation: CTSSLEAGWSTDTQYF. The variable domain in full, with the rest retrieved from reference TRBV7-8 and TRBJ2-3, is GAGVSQSPRYKVAKRGQDVALRCDPISGHVSLFWYQQALGQGPEFLTYFQNEAQLDKSGLPSDRFFAERPEGSVSTLKIQRTQQEDSAVYLCTSSLEAGWSTDTQYFGPGTRLTVL.

Regarding this clonotype: A much larger clone differs by one base, so this may be a read error. This CDR3 fails to terminate in the conserved phenylalanine or tryptophan, so it likely reflects a read error. This chain links TRBV6-5 with TRBJ2-7, with TRBD1 as a possible D gene (6 bases). Germline lookup yields CDR1 MNHEY and CDR2 SVGAGI. The CDR3 contains 11 residues. Trimming left V 7 bases short and J 6 bases short, with 10 bases between. DNA of the CDR3: TGTGCCAGCACCCAGGGGCGCGAGCAGTACTTA. Translating gives CASTQGREQYL.

To note about this clonotype: Here the CDR3 omits its conserved ending phenylalanine or tryptophan, so a read error is the likely source. This chain connects TRBV6-5 to TRBJ2-3; D possibly corresponds to TRBD2 (6 bases). V was shortened by 6 bases and J by 4 bases, with 17 bases between the two germline ends. This CDR3 has 15 residues. CDR1 and CDR2 (germline): MNHEY, SVGAGI. The CDR3 here is CASSHPAGFPDTQYI. As DNA, the CDR3 is TGTGCCAGCAGCCACCCCGCGGGGTTCCCAGATACGCAGTATATT.

This chain connects TRBV30 to TRBJ2-3, with D maybe TRBD1 (5 bases). V shed 2 bases and J shed 8 bases, with 20 bases lying between them. The CDR3 is 15 amino acids. Per the germline V gene, CDR1 is GTSNPN and CDR2 is SVGIG (reference sequence). The CDR3 region is CAWSKGVDQAGTQYF. DNA of the CDR3: TGTGCCTGGAGTAAAGGGGTAGACCAGGCAGGTACGCAGTATTTT.

J is TRBJ2-2 and V is TRBV4-1; D perhaps matches TRBD2 (6 bases). This CDR3 is built from 17 residues. In germline, CDR1 is MGHRA, CDR2 YSYEKL. Trimming took off 4 bases at V and 8 bases at J, with 23 bases between the two ends. Here the CDR3 reads CASSRETSGRGRGELFF. The CDR3 bases are TGCGCCAGCAGCCGGGAAACTAGTGGGAGAGGGAGGGGGGAGCTGTTTTTT.

V is TRBV12-3 or TRBV12-4 and J is TRBJ2-3; D gene ambiguous. Gene TRBJ1-5 matches the end of the DNA better, so the J call may be wrong. This CDR3 contains 15 residues. The CDR3 sequence is CASSLDFGNTDTQHF. The CDR3 DNA follows: TGTGCCAGCAGTTTAGATTTCGGGAACACAGATACGCAGCATTTT.

The sample holds a few counts of this clonotype. This CDR3 is missing its conserved last phenylalanine or tryptophan, likely due to a read error. V is TRBV30 and J is TRBJ2-4; TRBD1 agrees at 8 bases. The V segment lost 4 bases and the J segment 7 bases; nucleotides outside the gene matches: 9. The CDR3 has 14 residues. The V gene's germline CDR1 is GTSNPN and CDR2 SVGIG (reference sequence). CDR3 protein: CAWTPWTGRNIQYI. CDR3 DNA: TGTGCCTGGACTCCCTGGACAGGGCGGAACATTCAGTACATC.

As concerns this clonotype: One junction end disagrees with the germline gene, perhaps due to a read error. The V call is TRBV28, the J call TRBJ2-3, with 9 bases lining up with TRBD1. There are 18 residues in the CDR3. Germline values: CDR1 MDHEN, CDR2 SYDVKM. In nucleotides, the CDR3 is TGTGCCAGCAGTTTACGGGACAGGGTCCTCACACTGGCAGATACGCAGTACTTT. This sequence encodes CASSLRDRVLTLADTQYF.

This chain connects TRBV7-3 to TRBJ2-2, with D possibly TRBD2 on 6 matching bases. With 5 bases removed from V and 4 bases from J, the gap between germline ends came to 17 bases. The CDR3 runs 16 residues. The germline CDR1 and CDR2 sequences are SGHTA and FQGTGA. CDR3 amino acids: CASSPNPGLLTGELFF. CDR3 in DNA: TGTGCCAGCAGCCCCAACCCGGGACTTCTCACCGGGGAGCTGTTTTTT.

This clonotype was seen a few times. Relative to the germline gene, one junction end is altered; a read error may explain this. The chain employs TRBV11-2 and TRBJ1-2; a weak D match, TRBD1 (5 bases). This CDR3 spans 14 amino acids. Germline CDR1 is SGHAT and CDR2 is FQNNGV. The CDR3 here is CPRSYRARGYGYTF. The DNA of the CDR3 is TGTCCCAGGAGCTACCGGGCCCGGGGGTATGGCTACACCTTC.

V and J are TRBV13 and TRBJ2-1; 7 bases are a match to TRBD2. This CDR3 comprises 15 residues. Germline V gives CDR1 PRHDT, CDR2 FYEKMQ (reference sequence). Trimming at V came to 3 bases and at J to 5 bases, leaving 7 bases not matched to a gene. CDR3 DNA sequence: TGTGCCAGCAGCTTGGGTGCTAGCGGAAACAATGAGCAGTTCTTC. Protein product: CASSLGASGNNEQFF.

Note on this clonotype: The junction and the germline gene differ at one end; a read error may be behind it. This chain links TRBV11-1 with TRBJ2-7; 7 bases fit TRBD1. The germline gives CDR1 SGHAT, CDR2 FQDESV (reference sequence). The CDR3 extends over 15 amino acids. The CDR3 region is CGSSYLQGPSYEQNF. CDR3 DNA sequence: TGTGGCAGCAGCTACCTACAGGGGCCCTCCTACGAGCAGAACTTC. The full variable domain, in which reference TRBV11-1 and TRBJ2-7 provide the parts outside the CDR3, is EAEVAQSPRYKITEKSQAVAFWCDPISGHATLYWYRQILGQGPELLVQFQDESVVDDSQLPKDRFSAERLKGVDSTLKIQPAELGDSAMYLCGSSYLQGPSYEQNFGPGTRLTVT.

With regard to this clonotype: Sequence at one end of the junction differs from germline and may be a read error. V and J are TRBV29-1 and TRBJ2-5, with unresolved D. CDR3 length: 15 amino acids. CDR1 and CDR2 (germline): SQVTM, ANQGSEA. CDR3 amino acids: CNVEDPWDHGKTQYF. The DNA for the CDR3 is TGCAACGTTGAAGATCCTTGGGATCATGGAAAGACCCAGTACTTC. Using reference TRBV29-1 and TRBJ2-5 for the parts outside the CDR3, the full variable domain is SAVISQKPSRDICQRGTSLTIQCQVDSQVTMMFWYRQQPGQSLTLIATANQGSEATYESGFVIDKFPISRPNLTFSTLTVSNMSPEDSSIYLCNVEDPWDHGKTQYFGPGTRLLVL.

CDR3 bases: TGTGCCAGCAGCTCGGGACTAGCGGGACTAGATACACAGCATTTT. Translated, it gives CASSSGLAGLDTQHF. This rearrangement joins TRBV11-2 to TRBJ2-3, with D possibly being TRBD1 (5 bases). The DNA matches TRBJ1-5 better at its end, which makes the J call doubtful. The V gene's germline CDR1 is SGHAT and CDR2 FQNNGV. The CDR3 consists of 15 residues.

The rearrangement joins TRBV5-1 to TRBJ2-2; 9 bases are shared with TRBD1. V lost 9 bases to trimming and J lost 1 base; unmatched junction nucleotides: 10. Germline CDR1 and CDR2: SGHRS and YFSETQ. CDR3 length: 16 amino acids. DNA of the CDR3: TGCGCCAACACCAAGACGGGACAGGGGAACACCGGGGAGCTGTTTTTT. The encoded protein is CANTKTGQGNTGELFF.

V usage is TRBV7-9 and J usage is TRBJ2-3; 9 positions agree with TRBD1. Per germline, CDR1 SEHNR and CDR2 FQNEAQ (reference sequence). J gave up 6 bases and V 4 bases, and 14 bases lay outside the gene matches. The CDR3 covers 17 residues. CDR3 sequence reads: CASSSRWGDRALDTQYF. CDR3 in DNA: TGTGCCAGCAGCTCTCGCTGGGGGGACAGGGCCCTGGATACGCAGTATTTT.

V is TRBV11-2 and J is TRBJ2-1, with D unresolved. There are 17 residues in the CDR3. Deletions cut 5 bases from V and 1 base from J, with 18 bases between. Germline CDR1 and CDR2: SGHAT and FQNNGV. DNA of the CDR3: TGTGCCAGCAGCATTACCCGACTGAGGAGTTCCTACAATGAGCAGTTCTTC. Translation gives CASSITRLRSSYNEQFF.

As concerns this clonotype: Being one base from a much bigger clone, this may be a read error. The chain recombines TRBV21-1 with TRBJ2-7; the D segment call TRBD1 is taken from the table without a DNA check. TRBV21-1 has pseudogene status. The CDR3 sequence is 15 residues long. The CDR3 spells CASSKASPPGQELYF. DNA for the CDR3: TGTGCCAGCAGCAAAGCGTCCCCCCCGGGACAGGAGCTGTACTTC.

A remark on this clonotype: Sequence at one end of the junction differs from germline and may be a read error. This chain links TRBV13 with TRBJ2-7; D is ambiguous. Germline V gene sequence: CDR1 PRHDT, CDR2 FYEKMQ (reference sequence). This CDR3 region has 13 residues. The DNA for the CDR3 is TGTGCCAGCGGCTTAGGCCTGGGCTACGAGAAGTACTTC. Its translation: CASGLGLGYEKYF.

This clonotype was seen repeatedly, ten times or more. The chain links TRBV12-3 or TRBV12-4 to TRBJ2-2; D ambiguous. Trimming pared 2 bases from V and 6 bases from J, leaving 4 bases between. The CDR3 runs to 12 residues. CDR3 nucleotide sequence: TGTGCCAGCAGTTTATACCCCGGGGAGCTGTTTTTT. This encodes CASSLYPGELFF.

The chain joins TRBV5-6 to TRBJ2-6, with 7 bases matching TRBD1. Trimming removed 3 bases from V and 16 bases from J; junction bases left unmatched: 16. The CDR3 contains 15 residues. Per the germline V gene, CDR1 is SGHDT and CDR2 is YYEEEE. CDR3 region: CASSSAWDSTFLLTF. The CDR3 DNA reads as TGTGCCAGCAGCTCGGCTTGGGACAGTACCTTCTTGCTGACTTTC.

The chain employs TRBV6-6 and TRBJ2-7; no firm D call. V lost 7 bases and J 0 bases, leaving 10 bases between the germline ends. From germline, CDR1 is MNHNY and CDR2 SVGAGI (reference sequence). This CDR3 region has 13 residues. The chain's CDR3 is CASTCMNSYEQYF. CDR3 nucleotides: TGTGCCAGCACTTGCATGAACTCCTACGAGCAGTACTTC.

As for this clonotype: Given the absence of the conserved phenylalanine or tryptophan at the CDR3 end, a read error is likely. The rearrangement uses TRBV29-1 and TRBJ1-1; no clear D. In germline, CDR1 is SQVTM, CDR2 ANQGSEA. The CDR3 has 14 residues. CDR3 sequence (DNA): TGTAGCGTTGAAGTGCGATCGGGGAACACTGAAGCTTTCATT. Translated: CSVEVRSGNTEAFI.

This chain uses TRBV12-3 or TRBV12-4 with TRBJ1-3; D is uncertain. The CDR3 loop spans 15 amino acids. Trimming removed 1 base from V and 2 bases from J, with 9 bases in between. The CDR3 loop is CASSLGQWAGNTIYF. For the CDR3, the DNA is TGTGCCAGCAGTTTAGGGCAATGGGCTGGAAACACCATATATTTT.

In this sample, this clonotype turned up once. A read error is possible here, since a much larger clone lies one base away. The chain uses TRBV28 and TRBJ2-1; 8 positions match TRBD1. Germline CDR1 MDHEN, CDR2 SYDVKM. The CDR3 extends over 14 amino acids. The CDR3 spells CASLTGGSCNEQFF. CDR3 bases: TGTGCCAGCTTAACAGGGGGATCCTGCAATGAGCAGTTCTTC.

A remark on this clonotype: One end of the junction varies from germline; a read error may be responsible. V gene TRBV6-5 combines with J gene TRBJ1-1; 9 bases are shared with TRBD1. The germline V gene has CDR1 MNHEY and CDR2 SVGAGI. The CDR3 spans 14 residues. CDR3 sequence: CAGSYGQGRTETFF. For the CDR3, the DNA is TGTGCCGGCAGTTACGGACAGGGGCGCACTGAAACTTTCTTT.